The clone carrying this TCR beta chain was seen more than once but under ten times. What it binds is not known. The assay was immunoSEQ multiplex PCR, and TCRdb's table has in-frame clones only and misses some. The repertoire consists of about 30,000 clones, with 70% to 85% occurring once and the leading ten covering under 2.5%. The length of the CDR3 is 16 residues. Trimming shortened V by 3 bases and J by 3 bases, and 18 bases separated the two germline ends. Germline V lookup: CDR1 SNHLY, CDR2 FYNNEI. This record belongs to a study of STAT5B mutations in CD4+ large granular lymphocyte leukemia. Turning to the study itself: The CDR3 'QG' motif was associated with a particular HLA allele among healthy donors.

Findings and limits, study-wide: CD4-sorted patient repertoires seemed more clonal than healthy CD4+ repertoires. TRBV06-family usage was enriched in top patient clones (8/27) versus controls (2/35).

The rearrangement joins TRBV2 to TRBJ2-7; D remains ambiguous. The TCR was taken from a human donor in good health. The sequenced sample was CD4+ T cells from blood buffy coats. CDR3 sequence (DNA): TGTGCCAGCAGTGAGGTTTCCGAAATATGGGGCTACGAGCAGTACTTC. It translates to CASSEVSEIWGYEQYF. Complete variable domain (other parts from reference TRBV2 and TRBJ2-7): EPEVTQTPSHQVTQMGQEVILRCVPISNHLYFYWYRQILGQKVEFLVSFYNNEISEKSEIFDDQFSVERPDGSNFTLKIRSTKLEDSAMYFCASSEVSEIWGYEQYFGPGTRLTVT.